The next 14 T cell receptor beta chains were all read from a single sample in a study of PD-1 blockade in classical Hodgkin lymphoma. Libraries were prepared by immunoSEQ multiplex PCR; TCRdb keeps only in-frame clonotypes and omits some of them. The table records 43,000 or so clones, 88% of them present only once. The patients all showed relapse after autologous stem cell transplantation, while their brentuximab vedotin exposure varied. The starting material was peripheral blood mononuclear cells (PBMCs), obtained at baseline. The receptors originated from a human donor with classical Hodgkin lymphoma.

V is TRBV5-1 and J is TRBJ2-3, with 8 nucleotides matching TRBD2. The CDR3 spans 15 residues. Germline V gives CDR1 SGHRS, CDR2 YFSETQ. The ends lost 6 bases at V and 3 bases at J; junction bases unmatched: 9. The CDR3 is CASTAPASGTDTQYF. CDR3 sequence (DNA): TGCGCCAGCACCGCCCCGGCTAGCGGGACAGATACGCAGTATTTT.

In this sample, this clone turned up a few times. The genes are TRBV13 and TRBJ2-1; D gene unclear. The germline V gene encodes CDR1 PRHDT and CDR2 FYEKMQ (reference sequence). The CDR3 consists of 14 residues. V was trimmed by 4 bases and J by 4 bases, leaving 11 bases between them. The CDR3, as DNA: TGTGCCAGCAGCTACCAAAGCGTGTACAATGAGCAGTTCTTC. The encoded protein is CASSYQSVYNEQFF.

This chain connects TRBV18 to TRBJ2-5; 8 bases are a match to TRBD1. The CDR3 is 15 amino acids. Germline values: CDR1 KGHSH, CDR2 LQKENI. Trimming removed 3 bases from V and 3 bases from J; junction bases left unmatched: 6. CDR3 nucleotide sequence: TGTGCCAGCTCACCTATAAGGGACAGGAAAGAGACCCAGTACTTC. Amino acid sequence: CASSPIRDRKETQYF.

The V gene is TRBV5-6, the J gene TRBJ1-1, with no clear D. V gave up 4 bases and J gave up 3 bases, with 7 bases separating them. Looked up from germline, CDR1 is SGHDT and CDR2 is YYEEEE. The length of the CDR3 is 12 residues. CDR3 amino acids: CASSLGYTEAFF. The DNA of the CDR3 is TGTGCCAGCAGCCTAGGGTACACTGAAGCTTTCTTT.

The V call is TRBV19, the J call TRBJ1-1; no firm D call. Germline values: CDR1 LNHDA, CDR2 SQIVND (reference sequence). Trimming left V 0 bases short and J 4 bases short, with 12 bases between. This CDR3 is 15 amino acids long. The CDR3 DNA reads TGTGCCAGTAGTATAGAGCCAAGGGAGGCCACTGAAGCTTTCTTT. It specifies CASSIEPREATEAFF.

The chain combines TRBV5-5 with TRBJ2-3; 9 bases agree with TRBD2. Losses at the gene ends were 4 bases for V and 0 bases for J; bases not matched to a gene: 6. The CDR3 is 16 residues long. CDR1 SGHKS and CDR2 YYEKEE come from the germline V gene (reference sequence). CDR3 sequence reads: CASSPRAGGSTDTQYF. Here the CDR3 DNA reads TGTGCCAGCAGCCCGAGAGCGGGGGGTAGCACAGATACGCAGTATTTT.

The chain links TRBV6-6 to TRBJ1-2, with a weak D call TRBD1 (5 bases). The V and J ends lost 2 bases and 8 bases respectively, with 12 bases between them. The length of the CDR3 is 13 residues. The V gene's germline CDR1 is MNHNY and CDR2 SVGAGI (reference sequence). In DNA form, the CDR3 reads TGTGCCAGCAGTTACGGGCAGGGAATCGGCTACACCTTC. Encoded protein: CASSYGQGIGYTF.

The CDR3 loop is CASSLGSGGGGTQYF. The DNA of the CDR3 is TGTGCCAGCAGCTTAGGTAGCGGGGGAGGAGGGACCCAGTACTTC. The chain links TRBV7-2 to TRBJ2-5; TRBD2 agrees at 9 bases. Germline V gives CDR1 SGHTA, CDR2 FQGNSA. V lost 1 base to trimming and J lost 7 bases; unmatched junction nucleotides: 7. CDR3 length: 15 residues. Full variable domain (remainder filled in from reference TRBV7-2 and TRBJ2-5): GAGVSQSPSNKVTEKGKDVELRCDPISGHTALYWYRQSLGQGLEFLIYFQGNSAPDKSGLPSDRFSAERTGGSVSTLTIQRTQQEDSAVYLCASSLGSGGGGTQYFGPGTRLLVL.

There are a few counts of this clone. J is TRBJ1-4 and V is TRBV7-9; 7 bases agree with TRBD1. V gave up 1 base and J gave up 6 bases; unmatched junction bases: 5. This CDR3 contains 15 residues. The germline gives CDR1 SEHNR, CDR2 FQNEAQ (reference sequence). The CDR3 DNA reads TGTGCCAGCAGCTTAGGGGACCAGGGGGATGAAAAACTGTTTTTT. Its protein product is CASSLGDQGDEKLFF.

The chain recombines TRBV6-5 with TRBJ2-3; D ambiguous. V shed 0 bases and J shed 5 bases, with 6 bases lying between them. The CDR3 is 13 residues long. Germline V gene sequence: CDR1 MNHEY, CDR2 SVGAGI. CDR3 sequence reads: CASSYSNLDTQYF. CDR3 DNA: TGTGCCAGCAGTTACTCTAACTTAGATACGCAGTATTTT.

CDR3 sequence reads: CASSLSGSSYEQYF. CDR3 bases: TGTGCCAGCAGTCTAAGCGGGAGCTCCTACGAGCAGTACTTC. The chain uses TRBV28 and TRBJ2-7; 8 bases match TRBD2. Germline-derived CDR1 and CDR2 are MDHEN and SYDVKM. Trimming at V came to 5 bases and at J to 0 bases, leaving 3 bases not matched to a gene. CDR3 size: 14 residues.

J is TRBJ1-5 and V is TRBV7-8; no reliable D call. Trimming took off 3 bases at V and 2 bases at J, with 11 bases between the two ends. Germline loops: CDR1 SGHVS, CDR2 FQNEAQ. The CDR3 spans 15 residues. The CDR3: CASSFVPGGNQPQHF. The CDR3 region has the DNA TGTGCCAGCAGCTTTGTGCCCGGAGGCAATCAGCCCCAGCATTTT.

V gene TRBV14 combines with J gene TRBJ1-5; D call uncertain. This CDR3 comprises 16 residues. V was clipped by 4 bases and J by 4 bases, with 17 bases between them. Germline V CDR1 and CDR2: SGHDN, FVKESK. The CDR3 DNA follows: TGTGCCAGCAGCCGACCAACCCGGGAAAAAAATCAGCCCCAGCATTTT. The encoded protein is CASSRPTREKNQPQHF.

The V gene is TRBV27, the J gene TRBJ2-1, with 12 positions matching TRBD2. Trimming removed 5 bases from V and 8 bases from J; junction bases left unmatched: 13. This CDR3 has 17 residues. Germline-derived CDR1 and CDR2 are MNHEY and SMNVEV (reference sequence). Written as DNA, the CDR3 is TGTGCCAGCAGTCCCGAGTGGACTAGCGGGGTCATCGATGAGCAGTTCTTC. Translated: CASSPEWTSGVIDEQFF.